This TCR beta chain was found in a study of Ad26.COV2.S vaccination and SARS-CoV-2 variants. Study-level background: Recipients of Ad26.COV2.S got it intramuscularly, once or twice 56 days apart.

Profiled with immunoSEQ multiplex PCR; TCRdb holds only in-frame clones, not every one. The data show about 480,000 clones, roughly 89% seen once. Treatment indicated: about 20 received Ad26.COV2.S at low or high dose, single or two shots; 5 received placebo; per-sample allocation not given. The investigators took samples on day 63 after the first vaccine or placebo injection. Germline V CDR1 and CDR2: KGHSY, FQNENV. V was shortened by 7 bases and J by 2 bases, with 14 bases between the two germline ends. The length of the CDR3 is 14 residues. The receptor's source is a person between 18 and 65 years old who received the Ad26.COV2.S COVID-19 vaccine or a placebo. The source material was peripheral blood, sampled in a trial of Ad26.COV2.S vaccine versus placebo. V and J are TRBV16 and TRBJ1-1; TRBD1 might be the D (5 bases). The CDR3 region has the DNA TGTGCCAGCACGAAGGGGACGGCAAACACTGAAGCTTTCTTT. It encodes CASTKGTANTEAFF.